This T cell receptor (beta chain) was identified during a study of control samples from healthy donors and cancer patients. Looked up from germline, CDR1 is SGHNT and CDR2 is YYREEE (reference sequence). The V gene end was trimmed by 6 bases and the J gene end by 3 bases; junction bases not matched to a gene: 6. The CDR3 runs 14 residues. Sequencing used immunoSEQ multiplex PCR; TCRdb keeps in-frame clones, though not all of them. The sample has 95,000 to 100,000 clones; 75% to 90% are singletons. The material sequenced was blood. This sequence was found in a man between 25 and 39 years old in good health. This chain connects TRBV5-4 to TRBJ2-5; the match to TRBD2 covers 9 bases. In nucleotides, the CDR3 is TGTGCCAGCATAGCTAGCGGGAATGAAGAGACCCAGTACTTC. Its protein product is CASIASGNEETQYF.